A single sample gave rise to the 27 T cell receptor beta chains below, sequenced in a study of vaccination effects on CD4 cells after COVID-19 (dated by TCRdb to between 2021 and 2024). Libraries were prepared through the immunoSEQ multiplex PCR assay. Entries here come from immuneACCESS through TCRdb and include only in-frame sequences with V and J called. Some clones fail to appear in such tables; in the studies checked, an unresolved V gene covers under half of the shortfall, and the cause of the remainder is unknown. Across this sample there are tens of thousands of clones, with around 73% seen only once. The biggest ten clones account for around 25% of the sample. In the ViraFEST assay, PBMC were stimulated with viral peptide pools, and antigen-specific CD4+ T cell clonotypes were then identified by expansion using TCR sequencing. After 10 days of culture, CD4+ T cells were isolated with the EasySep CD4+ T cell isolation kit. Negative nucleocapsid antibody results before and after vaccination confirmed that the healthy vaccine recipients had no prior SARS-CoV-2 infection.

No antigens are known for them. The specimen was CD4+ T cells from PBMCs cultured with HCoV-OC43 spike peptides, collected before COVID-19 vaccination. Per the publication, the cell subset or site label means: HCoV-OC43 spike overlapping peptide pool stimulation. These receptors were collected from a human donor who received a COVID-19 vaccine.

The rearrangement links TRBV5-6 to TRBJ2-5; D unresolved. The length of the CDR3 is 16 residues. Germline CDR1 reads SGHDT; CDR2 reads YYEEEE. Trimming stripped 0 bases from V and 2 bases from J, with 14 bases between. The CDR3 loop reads CASSLVLAQIQETQYF. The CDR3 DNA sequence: TGTGCCAGCAGCTTGGTTTTAGCACAGATTCAAGAGACCCAGTACTTC.

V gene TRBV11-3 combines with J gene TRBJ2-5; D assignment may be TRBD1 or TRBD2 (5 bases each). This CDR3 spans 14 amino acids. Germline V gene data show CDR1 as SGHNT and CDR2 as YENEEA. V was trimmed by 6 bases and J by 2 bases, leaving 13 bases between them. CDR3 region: CASRPGPAQETQYF. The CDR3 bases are TGTGCCAGCAGACCGGGACCCGCACAAGAGACCCAGTACTTC.

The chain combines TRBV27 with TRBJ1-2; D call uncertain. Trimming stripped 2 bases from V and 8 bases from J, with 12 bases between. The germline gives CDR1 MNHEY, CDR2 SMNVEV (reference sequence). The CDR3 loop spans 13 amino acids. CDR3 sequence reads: CASSLAVAGGYTF. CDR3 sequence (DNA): TGTGCCAGCAGTTTAGCGGTGGCGGGAGGCTACACCTTC.

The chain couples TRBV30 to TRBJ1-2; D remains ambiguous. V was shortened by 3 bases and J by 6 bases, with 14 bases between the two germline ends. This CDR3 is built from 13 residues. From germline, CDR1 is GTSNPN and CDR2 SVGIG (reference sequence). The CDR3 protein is CAWRPSGRNGYTF. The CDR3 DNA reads TGTGCCTGGAGGCCCTCCGGGAGGAATGGCTACACCTTC.

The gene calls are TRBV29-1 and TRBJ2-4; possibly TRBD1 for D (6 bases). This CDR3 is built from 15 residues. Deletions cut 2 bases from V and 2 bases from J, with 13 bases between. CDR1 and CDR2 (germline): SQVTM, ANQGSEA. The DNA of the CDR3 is TGCAGCGTTGAATACCCGACAGGTACCAAAAACATTCAGTACTTC. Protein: CSVEYPTGTKNIQYF.

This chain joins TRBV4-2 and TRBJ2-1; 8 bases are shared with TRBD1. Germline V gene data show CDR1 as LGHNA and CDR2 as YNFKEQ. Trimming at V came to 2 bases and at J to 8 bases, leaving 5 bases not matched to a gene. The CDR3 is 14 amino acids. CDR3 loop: CASSQQDRVDEQFF. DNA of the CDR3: TGTGCCAGCAGCCAACAGGACAGGGTGGATGAGCAGTTCTTC.

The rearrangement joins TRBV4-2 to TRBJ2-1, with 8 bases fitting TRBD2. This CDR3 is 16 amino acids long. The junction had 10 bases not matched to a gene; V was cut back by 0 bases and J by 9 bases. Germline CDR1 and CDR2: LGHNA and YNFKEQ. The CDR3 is CASSQDQAGAGSEQFF. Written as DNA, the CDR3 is TGTGCCAGCAGCCAAGATCAAGCGGGAGCGGGAAGTGAGCAGTTCTTC.

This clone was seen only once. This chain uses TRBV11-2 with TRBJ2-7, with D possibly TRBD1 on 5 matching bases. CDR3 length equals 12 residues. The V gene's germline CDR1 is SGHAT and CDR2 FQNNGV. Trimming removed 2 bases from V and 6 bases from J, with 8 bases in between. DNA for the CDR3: TGTGCCAGCAGCTTATTAGGGGTCGAGCAGTACTTC. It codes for CASSLLGVEQYF.

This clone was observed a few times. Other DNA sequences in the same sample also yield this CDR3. The chain's CDR3 is CATSRDTGARTDTQYF. The CDR3 bases are TGTGCCACCAGCAGAGATACGGGGGCGCGGACAGATACGCAGTATTTT. The V call is TRBV15, the J call TRBJ2-3; possibly TRBD1 or TRBD2 for D (6 bases each). V lost 0 bases and J 3 bases, leaving 13 bases between the germline ends. CDR1 and CDR2 (germline): LNHNV, YYDKDF (reference sequence). This CDR3 has 16 amino acids. Together with reference TRBV15 and TRBJ2-3, the CDR3 gives the full variable domain: DAMVIQNPRYQVTQFGKPVTLSCSQTLNHNVMYWYQQKSSQAPKLLFHYYDKDFNNEADTPDNFQSRRPNTSFCFLDIRSPGLGDTAMYLCATSRDTGARTDTQYFGPGTRLTVL.

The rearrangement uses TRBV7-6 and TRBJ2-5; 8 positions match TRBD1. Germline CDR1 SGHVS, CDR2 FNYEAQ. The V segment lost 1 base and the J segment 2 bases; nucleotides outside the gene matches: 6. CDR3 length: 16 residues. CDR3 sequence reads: CASSLVGGQVQETQYF. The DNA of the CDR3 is TGTGCCAGCAGCTTAGTAGGGGGACAGGTACAAGAGACCCAGTACTTC. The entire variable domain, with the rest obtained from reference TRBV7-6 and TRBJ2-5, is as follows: GAGVSQSPRYKVTKRGQDVALRCDPISGHVSLYWYRQALGQGPEFLTYFNYEAQQDKSGLPNDRFSAERPEGSISTLTIQRTEQRDSAMYRCASSLVGGQVQETQYFGPGTRLLVL.

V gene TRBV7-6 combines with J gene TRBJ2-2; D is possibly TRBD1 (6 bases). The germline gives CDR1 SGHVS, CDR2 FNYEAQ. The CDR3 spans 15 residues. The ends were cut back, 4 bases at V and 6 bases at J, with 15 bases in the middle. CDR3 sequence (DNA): TGTGCCAGCAGCTCTAAACAGGGAACTGCCGGGGAGCTGTTTTTT. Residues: CASSSKQGTAGELFF.

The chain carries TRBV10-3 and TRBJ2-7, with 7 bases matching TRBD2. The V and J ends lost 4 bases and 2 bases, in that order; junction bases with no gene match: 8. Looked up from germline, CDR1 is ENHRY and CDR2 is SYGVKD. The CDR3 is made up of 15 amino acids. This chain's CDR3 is CAISVRGTTTYEQYF. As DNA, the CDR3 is TGTGCCATCAGTGTTAGAGGGACTACCACCTACGAGCAGTACTTC.

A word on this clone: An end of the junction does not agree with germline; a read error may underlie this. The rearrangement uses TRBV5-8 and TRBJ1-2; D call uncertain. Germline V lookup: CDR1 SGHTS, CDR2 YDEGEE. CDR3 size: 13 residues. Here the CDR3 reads CVSSFSGNYGYTF. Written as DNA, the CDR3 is TGTGTCAGCAGCTTCAGTGGCAACTATGGCTACACCTTC. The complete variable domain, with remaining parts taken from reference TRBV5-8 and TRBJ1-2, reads EAGVTQSPTHLIKTRGQQATLRCSPISGHTSVYWYQQALGLGLQFLLWYDEGEERNRGNFPPRFSGRQFPNYSSELNVNALELEDSALYLCVSSFSGNYGYTFGSGTRLTVV.

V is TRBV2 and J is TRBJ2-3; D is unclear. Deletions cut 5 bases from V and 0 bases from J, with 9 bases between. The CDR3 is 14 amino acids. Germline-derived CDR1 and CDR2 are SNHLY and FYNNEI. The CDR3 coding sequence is TGTGCCAGCAGTTTCGGCCTCAGCACAGATACGCAGTATTTT. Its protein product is CASSFGLSTDTQYF.

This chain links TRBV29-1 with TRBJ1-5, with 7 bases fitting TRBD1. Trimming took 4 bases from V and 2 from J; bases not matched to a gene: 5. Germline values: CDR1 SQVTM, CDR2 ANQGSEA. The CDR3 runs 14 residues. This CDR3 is CSVGSGTGNQPQHF. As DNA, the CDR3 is TGCAGCGTTGGATCCGGGACAGGCAATCAGCCCCAGCATTTT.

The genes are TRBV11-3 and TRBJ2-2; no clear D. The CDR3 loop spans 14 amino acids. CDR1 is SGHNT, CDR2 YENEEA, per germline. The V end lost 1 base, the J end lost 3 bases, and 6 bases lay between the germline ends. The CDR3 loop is CASSLGQHTGELFF. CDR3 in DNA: TGTGCCAGCAGCTTAGGACAACACACCGGGGAGCTGTTTTTT.

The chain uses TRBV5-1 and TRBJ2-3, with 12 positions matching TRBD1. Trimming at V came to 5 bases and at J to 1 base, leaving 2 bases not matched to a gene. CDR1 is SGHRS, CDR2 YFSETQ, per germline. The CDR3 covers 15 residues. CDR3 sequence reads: CASRGQGAGTDTQYF. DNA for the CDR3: TGCGCCAGCAGGGGACAGGGGGCAGGCACAGATACGCAGTATTTT.

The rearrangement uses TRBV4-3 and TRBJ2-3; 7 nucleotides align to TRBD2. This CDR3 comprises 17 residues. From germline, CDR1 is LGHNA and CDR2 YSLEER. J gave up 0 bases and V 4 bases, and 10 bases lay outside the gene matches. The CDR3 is CASSPSAGGTSTDTQYF. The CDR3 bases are TGCGCCAGCAGCCCCTCAGCCGGGGGGACTAGCACAGATACGCAGTATTTT.

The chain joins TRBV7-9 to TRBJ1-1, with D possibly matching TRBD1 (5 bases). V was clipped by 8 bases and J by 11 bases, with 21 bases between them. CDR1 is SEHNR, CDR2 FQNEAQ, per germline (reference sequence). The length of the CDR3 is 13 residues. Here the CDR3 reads CASVSQAGGEAFF. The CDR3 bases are TGTGCCAGCGTCTCACAAGCTGGGGGAGAGGCTTTCTTT.

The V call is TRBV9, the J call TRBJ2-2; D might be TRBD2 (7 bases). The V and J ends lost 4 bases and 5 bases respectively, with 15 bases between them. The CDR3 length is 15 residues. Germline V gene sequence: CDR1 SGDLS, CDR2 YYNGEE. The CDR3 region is CASSTRGAPTGELFF. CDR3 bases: TGTGCCAGCAGCACCCGGGGGGCCCCTACCGGGGAGCTGTTTTTT.

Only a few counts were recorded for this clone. CDR3 DNA sequence: TGTGCCAGCTCACCACTCGGAGCAGGGGTCGACACTGAAGCTTTCTTT. It codes for CASSPLGAGVDTEAFF. This rearrangement joins TRBV18 to TRBJ1-1; weak D call: TRBD1 (6 bases). V was trimmed by 1 base and J by 3 bases, leaving 15 bases between them. In germline, CDR1 is KGHSH, CDR2 LQKENI. The CDR3 is 16 residues long.

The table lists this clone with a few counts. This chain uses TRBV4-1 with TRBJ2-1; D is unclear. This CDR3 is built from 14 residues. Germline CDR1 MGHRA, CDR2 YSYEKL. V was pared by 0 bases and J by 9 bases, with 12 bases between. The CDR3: CASSQDRVDREQFF. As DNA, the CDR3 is TGCGCCAGCAGCCAAGATCGGGTGGATCGTGAGCAGTTCTTC.

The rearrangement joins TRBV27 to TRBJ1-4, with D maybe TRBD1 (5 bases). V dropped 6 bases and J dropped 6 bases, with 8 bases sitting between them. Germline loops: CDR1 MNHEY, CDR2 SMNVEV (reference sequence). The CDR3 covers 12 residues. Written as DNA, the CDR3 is TGTGCCAGCAGAAGGGACCATGAAAAACTGTTTTTT. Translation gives CASRRDHEKLFF.

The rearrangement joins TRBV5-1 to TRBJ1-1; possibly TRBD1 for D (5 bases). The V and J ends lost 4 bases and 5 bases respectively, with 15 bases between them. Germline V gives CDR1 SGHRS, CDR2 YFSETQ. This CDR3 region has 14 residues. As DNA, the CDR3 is TGCGCCAGCAGCCCATTCAGGGTGGGGACTGAAGCTTTCTTT. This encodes CASSPFRVGTEAFF. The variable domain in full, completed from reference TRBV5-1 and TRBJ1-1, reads KAGVTQTPRYLIKTRGQQVTLSCSPISGHRSVSWYQQTPGQGLQFLFEYFSETQRNKGNFPGRFSGRQFSNSRSEMNVSTLELGDSALYLCASSPFRVGTEAFFGQGTRLTVV.

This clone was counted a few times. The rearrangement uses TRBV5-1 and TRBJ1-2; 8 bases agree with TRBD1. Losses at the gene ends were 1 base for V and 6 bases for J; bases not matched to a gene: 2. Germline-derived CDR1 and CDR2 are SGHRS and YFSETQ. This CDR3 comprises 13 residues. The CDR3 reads CASSLSGGDGYTF. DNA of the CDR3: TGCGCCAGCAGCTTGTCAGGGGGCGATGGCTACACCTTC.

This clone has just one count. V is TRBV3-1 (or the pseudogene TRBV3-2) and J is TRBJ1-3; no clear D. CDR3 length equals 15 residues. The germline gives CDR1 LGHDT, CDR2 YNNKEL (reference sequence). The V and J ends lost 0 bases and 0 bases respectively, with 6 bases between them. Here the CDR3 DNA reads TGTGCCAGCAGCCAAGAACGGCGCTCTGGAAACACCATATATTTT. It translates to CASSQERRSGNTIYF.

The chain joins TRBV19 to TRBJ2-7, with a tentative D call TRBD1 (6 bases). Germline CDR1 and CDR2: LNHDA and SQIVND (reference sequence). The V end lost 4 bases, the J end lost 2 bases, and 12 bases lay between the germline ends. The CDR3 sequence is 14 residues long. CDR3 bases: TGTGCCAGTAGTAGAGGACAGAGGACCTACGAGCAGTACTTC. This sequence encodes CASSRGQRTYEQYF.